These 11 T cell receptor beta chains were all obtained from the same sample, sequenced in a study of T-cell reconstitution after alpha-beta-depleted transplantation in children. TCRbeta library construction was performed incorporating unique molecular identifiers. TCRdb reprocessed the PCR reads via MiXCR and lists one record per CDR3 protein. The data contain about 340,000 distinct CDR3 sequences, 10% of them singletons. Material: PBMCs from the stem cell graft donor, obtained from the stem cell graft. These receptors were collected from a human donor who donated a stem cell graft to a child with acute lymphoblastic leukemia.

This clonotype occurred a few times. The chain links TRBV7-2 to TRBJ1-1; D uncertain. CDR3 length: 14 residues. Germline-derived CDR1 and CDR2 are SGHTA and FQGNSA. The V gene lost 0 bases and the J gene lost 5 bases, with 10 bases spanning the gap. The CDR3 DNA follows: TGTGCCAGCAGCTTAGCTTGGGATTGGACTGAAGCTTTCTTT. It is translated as CASSLAWDWTEAFF.

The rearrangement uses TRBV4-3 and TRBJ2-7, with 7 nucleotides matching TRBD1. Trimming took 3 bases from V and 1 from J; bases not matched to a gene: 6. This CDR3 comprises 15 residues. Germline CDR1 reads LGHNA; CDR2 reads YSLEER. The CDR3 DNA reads TGCGCCAGCAGCCATAGACAGGGCCGATCCTACGAGCAGTACTTC. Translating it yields CASSHRQGRSYEQYF.

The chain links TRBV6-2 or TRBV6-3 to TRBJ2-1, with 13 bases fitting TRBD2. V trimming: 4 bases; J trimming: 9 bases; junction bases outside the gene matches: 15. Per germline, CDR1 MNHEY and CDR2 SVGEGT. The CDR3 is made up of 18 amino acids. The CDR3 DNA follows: TGTGCCAGCAGTTCCGACCTAGGACTAGCGGGAGTTATACGTGAGCAGTTCTTC. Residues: CASSSDLGLAGVIREQFF.

CDR3 DNA sequence: TGCGCCAGCAGCTCCGGGACAGGTGGCAATGAGCAGTTCTTC. The encoded protein is CASSSGTGGNEQFF. This chain links TRBV5-1 with TRBJ2-1; 8 nucleotides line up with TRBD1. CDR1 SGHRS and CDR2 YFSETQ come from the germline V gene. The CDR3 spans 14 residues. V lost 3 bases, J lost 6 bases, and 5 bases stayed unmatched.

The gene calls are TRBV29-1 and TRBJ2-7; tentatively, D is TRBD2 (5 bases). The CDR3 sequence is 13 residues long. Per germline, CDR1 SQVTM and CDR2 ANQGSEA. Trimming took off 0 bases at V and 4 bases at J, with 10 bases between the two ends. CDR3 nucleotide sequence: TGCAGCGTTGAAGATCCGGGGTTTTACGAGCAGTACTTC. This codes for CSVEDPGFYEQYF.

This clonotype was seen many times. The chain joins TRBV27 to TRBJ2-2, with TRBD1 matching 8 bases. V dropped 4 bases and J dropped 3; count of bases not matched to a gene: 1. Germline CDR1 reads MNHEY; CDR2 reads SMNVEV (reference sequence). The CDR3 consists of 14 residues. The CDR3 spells CASSYRGDTGELFF. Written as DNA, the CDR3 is TGTGCCAGCAGTTACAGGGGGGACACCGGGGAGCTGTTTTTT.

CDR3 in DNA: TGCGCCAGCAGTGACTACTATACGCAGTATTTT. Translated: CASSDYYTQYF. The rearrangement uses TRBV5-1 and TRBJ2-3, with D perhaps matching TRBD2 (5 bases). The germline V gene has CDR1 SGHRS and CDR2 YFSETQ. Trimming left V 5 bases short and J 7 bases short, with 8 bases between. CDR3 length: 11 residues.

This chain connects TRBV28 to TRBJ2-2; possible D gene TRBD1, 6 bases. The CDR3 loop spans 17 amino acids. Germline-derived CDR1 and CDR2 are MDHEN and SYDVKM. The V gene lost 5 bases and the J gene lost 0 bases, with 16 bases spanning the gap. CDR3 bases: TGTGCCAGCAGTCTGAATACGAGGACAGCGAACACCGGGGAGCTGTTTTTT. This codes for CASSLNTRTANTGELFF.

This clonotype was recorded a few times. This CDR3 reads CASSPDGTGRNQPQHF. The CDR3 DNA reads TGTGCCAGCAGCCCAGATGGGACAGGGCGCAATCAGCCCCAGCATTTT. The chain employs TRBV12-3 or TRBV12-4 and TRBJ1-5; 9 nucleotides match TRBD1. Trimming cost V 6 bases and J 2 bases; bases outside gene matches: 8. The length of the CDR3 is 16 residues.

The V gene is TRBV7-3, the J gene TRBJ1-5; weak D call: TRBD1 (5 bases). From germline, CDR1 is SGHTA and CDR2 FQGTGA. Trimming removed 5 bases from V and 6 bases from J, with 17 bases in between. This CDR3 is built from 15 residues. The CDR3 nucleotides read TGTGCCAGCAGCGCCGGTGGGGGGGTTGGTCAGCCCCAGCATTTT. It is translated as CASSAGGGVGQPQHF.

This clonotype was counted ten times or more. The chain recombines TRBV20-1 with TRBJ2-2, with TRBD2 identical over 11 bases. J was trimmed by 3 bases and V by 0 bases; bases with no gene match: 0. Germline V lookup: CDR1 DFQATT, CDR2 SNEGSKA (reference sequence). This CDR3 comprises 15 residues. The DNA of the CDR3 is TGCAGTGCTAGAGAACTAGCGGGAGACACCGGGGAGCTGTTTTTT. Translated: CSARELAGDTGELFF.